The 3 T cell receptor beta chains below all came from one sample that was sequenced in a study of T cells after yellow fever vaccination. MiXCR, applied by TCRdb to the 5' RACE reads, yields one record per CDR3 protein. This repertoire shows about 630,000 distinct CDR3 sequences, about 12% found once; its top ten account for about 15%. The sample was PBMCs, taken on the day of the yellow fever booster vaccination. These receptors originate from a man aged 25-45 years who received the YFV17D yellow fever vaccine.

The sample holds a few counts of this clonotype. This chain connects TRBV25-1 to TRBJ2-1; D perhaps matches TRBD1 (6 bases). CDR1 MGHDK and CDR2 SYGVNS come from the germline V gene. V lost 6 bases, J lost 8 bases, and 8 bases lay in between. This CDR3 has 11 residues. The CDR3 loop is CASRDSHEQFF. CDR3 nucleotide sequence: TGTGCCAGCAGGGACAGCCATGAGCAGTTCTTC.

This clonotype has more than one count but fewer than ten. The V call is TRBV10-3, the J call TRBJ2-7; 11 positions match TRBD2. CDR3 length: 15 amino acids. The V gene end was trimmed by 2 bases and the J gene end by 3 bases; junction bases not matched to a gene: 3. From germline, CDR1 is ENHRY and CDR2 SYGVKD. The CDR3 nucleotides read TGTGCCATCAGTGAGCGGGGGACTAGCGGCTACGAGCAGTACTTC. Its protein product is CAISERGTSGYEQYF.

CDR3 sequence: CASSLRPNQPQHF. The CDR3 DNA reads TGTGCCAGCAGTCTCCGACCCAATCAGCCCCAGCATTTT. The V call is TRBV28, the J call TRBJ1-5; no firm D call. The germline V gene encodes CDR1 MDHEN and CDR2 SYDVKM. The CDR3 extends over 13 amino acids. Between the trimmed V and J ends, which lost 5 bases and 3 bases, there was a span of 8 bases. Based on the CDR3 plus reference TRBV28 and TRBJ1-5, the full variable domain is DVKVTQSSRYLVKRTGEKVFLECVQDMDHENMFWYRQDPGLGLRLIYFSYDVKMKEKGDIPEGYSVSREKKERFSLILESASTNQTSMYLCASSLRPNQPQHFGDGTRLSIL.